This T cell receptor (beta chain) derives from a study of T-cell reconstitution after alpha-beta-depleted transplantation in children. Study conclusions and caveats: Roughly two months post-transplant, alpha-beta T cells reportedly originated from several hundred graft clones that had expanded. Hyperexpanded clones declined; after one year, newly produced T cells mostly supplied diversity. Diversity of TCRbeta at day 60 was high in some patients, arising from surviving recipient T cells and thymic progenitors.

With 2 bases removed from V and 2 bases from J, the gap between germline ends came to 11 bases. CDR3 size: 15 residues. The germline V gene has CDR1 MNHEY and CDR2 SVGAGI. The library targeted TCRbeta and was prepared with unique molecular identifiers. From the PCR reads, TCRdb called clonotypes with MiXCR, one entry per CDR3 protein. The profile shows around 440,000 distinct CDR3 sequences, roughly a tenth of them singletons. This clonotype occurred many times. Its specificity is not known. The clonotype was recovered from a child aged 2 to 15 with inherited bone marrow failure, due to receive a stem cell transplant. The rearrangement uses TRBV6-5 and TRBJ2-3, with a tentative D call TRBD1 (5 bases). The sample was PBMCs, taken before TCRalphabeta/CD19-depleted stem cell transplant. The CDR3 DNA is TGTGCCAGCAGTTACCAGGGATCAGACACAGATACGCAGTATTTT. It is translated as CASSYQGSDTDTQYF.